This TCR beta chain is drawn from a study of cytomegalovirus exposure and HLA in healthy donors. Study-level information: Early released data comprised around 80 million unique TCRs from HLA-typed donors. Findings and limits, study-wide: Earlier findings revealed that most TCR beta V segments proved productive either about 90% or about 30% of the time.

Losses at the gene ends were 6 bases for V and 7 bases for J; bases not matched to a gene: 14. This CDR3 is built from 15 residues. Germline CDR1 is SGHDT and CDR2 is YYEEEE. Vbeta (60) and Jbeta (13) primers were used in the PCR. The repertoire was sequenced with immunoSEQ multiplex PCR; TCRdb's copy has only in-frame clones and lacks some. The table shows 200,000 to 250,000 clones, with about 77% occurring only once. Though probably carrying unrecorded immune exposures, donors were nominally healthy at sampling. Of note for this clone: Its antigen is still unknown.

Sequencing input: PBMCs. This clonotype originated in a boy between 10 and 17 years old in good health and CMV-seronegative. The chain carries TRBV5-6 and TRBJ2-3; TRBD1 aligns across 7 bases. The chain's CDR3 is CASKTGTAIGNTQYF. CDR3 DNA sequence: TGTGCCAGCAAAACAGGGACAGCCATAGGGAATACGCAGTATTTT.